This T cell receptor beta chain was found in a study of vaccination and CD4 T cells after COVID-19. Sequenced with the Oncomine TCR Beta short-read assay was DNA taken from cultured CD4+ T cells. MiXCR was run by TCRdb on the PCR reads, yielding one entry per CDR3 protein. Of about 15,000 distinct CDR3 sequences in the sample, around 60% are singletons; the top ten hold roughly 6.2%. The CDR3 extends over 11 amino acids. Trimming removed 5 bases from V and 2 bases from J, with 6 bases in between. Germline CDR1 and CDR2: GTSNPN and SVGIG (reference sequence). As to treatment: approximately nine-day PBMC culture with coronavirus spike peptide pools or control peptides (ViraFEST assay). Half of the medium was exchanged for fresh IL-2 medium, first on day 3 and then on day 7. Worth noting for this clonotype: What it binds is not known.

The specimen was CD4+ T cells from blood, cultured in vitro. This sequence joins TRBV30 and TRBJ1-2; a weak D match, TRBD1 (5 bases). This receptor was taken from a human donor who had recovered from COVID-19. CDR3 nucleotides: TGTGCCTGGGGGACGAACTATGGCTACACCTTC. Protein product: CAWGTNYGYTF.